This TCR beta chain was observed in a study of Graves' ophthalmopathy and Graves' hyperthyroidism. RNA transcripts were the template, and TCR beta CDR3 regions were amplified from them. The authors performed first-round RT-PCR with HTBI primers and then a second-round multiplex PCR. TCRdb reprocessed the multiplex PCR reads via MiXCR and lists one record per CDR3 protein. This table holds around 1,000,000 distinct CDR3 sequences, about two fifths found once. The germline V and J ends were trimmed by 6 bases and 3 bases, with 15 bases remaining between them. CDR3 size: 14 residues. Germline V CDR1 and CDR2: ENHRY, SYGVKD.

Material for sequencing was peripheral blood or thyroid tissue (not recorded which). This chain uses TRBV10-3 with TRBJ2-7, with D tentatively TRBD1 (5 bases). The clonotype originates from an adult man with Graves' hyperthyroidism. CDR3 DNA: TGTGCCATCAGCTCCAGGGAAGGGGTCTACGAGCAGTACTTC. Its translation: CAISSREGVYEQYF.